One and the same sample provided the 27 T cell receptor beta chains below, sequenced in a study of regulatory T cells in long-lasting Graves disease. The time point denotes: persistent/refractory GD, antithyroid drugs over 5 years with positive TRAb. From PBMCs, RNA was extracted and then used to make the TCR library. Construction of the TCR beta libraries employed iRepertoire HTBI primers in conjunction with Arm-PCR of CDR3 regions. Each CDR3 protein gets one entry after TCRdb re-called the multiplex PCR reads with MiXCR. The sample lists roughly 360,000 distinct CDR3 sequences; less than 30% were seen once. The sample was peripheral blood mononuclear cells (PBMCs), taken when the disease was refractory, from a patient treated with antithyroid drugs. The receptor source for this set is a woman aged 40 to 50 with Graves disease.

This chain links TRBV5-1 with TRBJ2-7, with D possibly being TRBD2 (6 bases). The V and J ends lost 1 base and 7 bases respectively, with 21 bases between them. CDR1 is SGHRS and CDR2 is YFSETQ in the germline V gene. CDR3 length equals 16 residues. CDR3 loop: CASSLISGTGPGEQYF. The CDR3 coding sequence is TGCGCCAGCAGCTTGATAAGTGGGACTGGACCTGGAGAGCAGTACTTC.

This clonotype was counted ten times or more. The chain carries TRBV3-1 and TRBJ2-4, with 8 bases lining up with TRBD1. The CDR3 totals 15 residues. Germline CDR1 reads LGHDT; CDR2 reads YNNKEL (reference sequence). The trim removed 4 bases at V and 0 bases at J, leaving 2 bases unmatched. The CDR3 coding sequence is TGTGCCAGCAGCCGGGACAGGTCAGCCAAAAACATTCAGTACTTC. Translating gives CASSRDRSAKNIQYF.

Ten or more counts support this clonotype. The CDR3 region has the DNA TGTGCCAGCAGTCCCCGGTGGGGAGGCTATGGCTACACCTTC. Protein product: CASSPRWGGYGYTF. V and J are TRBV12-3 or TRBV12-4 and TRBJ1-2; D gene uncertain. V was pared by 5 bases and J by 4 bases, with 14 bases between. This CDR3 has 14 amino acids.

This clonotype was found many times. The chain links TRBV7-2 to TRBJ2-7; 14 bases are a match to TRBD2. Germline loops: CDR1 SGHTA, CDR2 FQGNSA. The CDR3 totals 15 residues. Losses at the gene ends were 3 bases for V and 5 bases for J; bases not matched to a gene: 3. The CDR3 spells CASSLGLAGVHEQYF. The CDR3 bases are TGTGCCAGCAGCTTGGGACTAGCGGGAGTCCACGAGCAGTACTTC.

The sample holds many counts of this clonotype. In DNA form, the CDR3 reads TGCAGTGCTTGGGGACTAGCGGGAGCTCAGGACTTCTCCTACGAGCAGTACTTC. It translates to CSAWGLAGAQDFSYEQYF. This sequence joins TRBV20-1 and TRBJ2-7; TRBD2 matches at 14 bases. The length of the CDR3 is 18 residues. CDR1 DFQATT and CDR2 SNEGSKA come from the germline V gene (reference sequence). The V segment lost 5 bases and the J segment 0 bases; nucleotides outside the gene matches: 12.

This chain connects TRBV20-1 to TRBJ2-2, with D tentatively TRBD2 (7 bases). Trimming left V 6 bases short and J 4 bases short, with 24 bases between. The germline CDR1 and CDR2 sequences are DFQATT and SNEGSKA (reference sequence). The CDR3 runs to 17 residues. In nucleotides, the CDR3 is TGCAGTGCGACCCCCCCATTAGGGGGGAGGGCCACCGGGGAGCTGTTTTTT. Residues: CSATPPLGGRATGELFF.

On this clonotype: This may be a read error: a much more frequent sequence differs by one nucleotide. The chain carries TRBV11-2 and TRBJ2-7, with TRBD1 identical over 10 bases. Germline CDR1 and CDR2: SGHAT and FQNNGV. The CDR3 is made up of 15 amino acids. CDR3 in amino acids: CASSTRGTGVYEQHF. The CDR3 region has the DNA TGTGCCAGCAGCACACGGGGGACAGGGGTCTACGAGCAGCACTTC.

In this sample, this clonotype turned up many times. This chain links TRBV2 with TRBJ2-4; the D is unclear. Trimming shortened V by 7 bases and J by 6 bases, and 10 bases separated the two germline ends. The V gene's germline CDR1 is SNHLY and CDR2 FYNNEI. The CDR3 runs to 12 residues. The CDR3, as DNA: TGTGCCAGCATGGCCCAAGGAAACATTCAGTACTTC. Translating gives CASMAQGNIQYF.

The chain carries TRBV14 and TRBJ2-2; perhaps D is TRBD1 or TRBD2 (5 bases each). Germline CDR1 and CDR2: SGHDN and FVKESK. CDR3 length: 15 residues. Trimming left V 3 bases short and J 6 bases short, with 14 bases between. DNA of the CDR3: TGTGCCAGCAGCCATAACTGGGGGATCCCCGGGGAGCTGTTTTTT. It encodes CASSHNWGIPGELFF.

This sequence joins TRBV15 and TRBJ1-2; TRBD1 might be the D (6 bases). The V end lost 2 bases, the J end lost 2 bases, and 15 bases lay between the germline ends. This CDR3 spans 16 amino acids. CDR1 is LNHNV, CDR2 YYDKDF, per germline (reference sequence). CDR3 sequence reads: CATSRIPTDRNYGYTF. In DNA form, the CDR3 reads TGTGCCACCAGCAGAATACCCACCGACAGGAACTATGGCTACACCTTC. The whole variable domain, filled in from reference TRBV15 and TRBJ1-2, reads DAMVIQNPRYQVTQFGKPVTLSCSQTLNHNVMYWYQQKSSQAPKLLFHYYDKDFNNEADTPDNFQSRRPNTSFCFLDIRSPGLGDTAMYLCATSRIPTDRNYGYTFGSGTRLTVV.

The J gene is TRBJ2-1, the V gene TRBV9; 8 bases fit TRBD2. V lost 0 bases, J lost 10 bases, and 12 bases stayed unmatched. The CDR3 contains 16 residues. The germline gives CDR1 SGDLS, CDR2 YYNGEE. CDR3 coding DNA: TGTGCCAGCAGCGTAGGAGGAAAGCGGGAGCTGCGGGAGCAGTTCTTC. It translates to CASSVGGKRELREQFF.

This clonotype appeared a single time. This rearrangement joins TRBV5-6 to TRBJ2-7, with TRBD2 identical over 12 bases. With V trimmed by 5 bases and J by 3 bases, 6 bases remained unmatched. The germline V gene has CDR1 SGHDT and CDR2 YYEEEE. The CDR3 is 15 amino acids. CDR3 loop: CASSQGLAGHYEQYF. Written as DNA, the CDR3 is TGTGCCAGCAGTCAAGGACTAGCGGGACACTACGAGCAGTACTTC.

This clonotype was counted at least ten times. This chain uses TRBV6-1 with TRBJ1-1, with 7 bases fitting TRBD1. V lost 6 bases, J lost 4 bases, and 5 bases stayed unmatched. This CDR3 has 13 residues. The germline V gene has CDR1 MNHNS and CDR2 SASEGT. CDR3 sequence: CASRGDRATEAFF. The CDR3 bases are TGTGCCAGCAGGGGAGACAGGGCCACTGAAGCTTTCTTT.

This clonotype appeared many times. The chain uses TRBV6-5 and TRBJ2-4; 8 positions agree with TRBD2. V lost 5 bases, J lost 16 bases, and 22 bases stayed unmatched. This CDR3 region has 16 residues. Germline V gene sequence: CDR1 MNHEY, CDR2 SVGAGI. The CDR3 coding sequence is TGTGCCAGCAGTACTCGACCGGGACTAGGGTCCGAGTTAAACTACTTC. Translated, it gives CASSTRPGLGSELNYF.

This clonotype was counted ten times or more. V and J are TRBV6-1 and TRBJ2-1, with D tentatively TRBD2 (7 bases). From germline, CDR1 is MNHNS and CDR2 SASEGT. The CDR3 length is 15 residues. Trimming stripped 2 bases from V and 10 bases from J, with 18 bases between. The CDR3 sequence: CASSELGGGPEEQFF. CDR3 in DNA: TGTGCCAGCAGTGAACTTGGGGGGGGGCCTGAGGAGCAGTTCTTC.

The J gene is TRBJ2-7, the V gene TRBV28, with 11 nucleotides matching TRBD1. The CDR3 covers 13 residues. Trimming cost V 7 bases and J 9 bases; bases outside gene matches: 8. Germline V lookup: CDR1 MDHEN, CDR2 SYDVKM. For the CDR3, the DNA is TGTGCCAGCATCCCCGGACAGGGGGCTCCGCAGTACTTC. This gives the protein CASIPGQGAPQYF.

The chain links TRBV2 to TRBJ2-7, with D unclear. Germline V gene lookup returns CDR1 SNHLY and CDR2 FYNNEI. V lost 6 bases and J 0 bases, leaving 12 bases between the germline ends. CDR3 length: 14 residues. The chain's CDR3 is CASSSSLNSYEQYF. DNA for the CDR3: TGTGCCAGCAGCTCCTCATTGAACTCCTACGAGCAGTACTTC.

This clonotype turned up a few times. The V and J genes are TRBV12-3 or TRBV12-4 and TRBJ1-4, with unresolved D. V was trimmed by 1 base and J by 5 bases, leaving 8 bases between them. The CDR3 covers 14 residues. The DNA for the CDR3 is TGTGCCAGCAGTTTAGTCAGATTAAATGAAAAACTGTTTTTT. Protein product: CASSLVRLNEKLFF.

The gene calls are TRBV28 and TRBJ2-7; 10 nucleotides line up with TRBD2. CDR1 is MDHEN, CDR2 SYDVKM, per germline. The J segment lost 6 bases and the V segment lost 6 bases, leaving 17 bases of the junction unmatched. This CDR3 is built from 17 residues. The CDR3 reads CASSPPGFLAGAFEQYF. The CDR3 nucleotides are TGTGCCAGCAGCCCCCCAGGTTTCCTAGCGGGAGCCTTCGAGCAGTACTTC. Using reference TRBV28 and TRBJ2-7 for the parts outside the CDR3, the full variable domain is DVKVTQSSRYLVKRTGEKVFLECVQDMDHENMFWYRQDPGLGLRLIYFSYDVKMKEKGDIPEGYSVSREKKERFSLILESASTNQTSMYLCASSPPGFLAGAFEQYFGPGTRLTVT.

V is TRBV7-2 and J is TRBJ2-3; 7 bases align to TRBD1. Germline lookup yields CDR1 SGHTA and CDR2 FQGNSA. CDR3 length: 15 amino acids. V shed 6 bases and J 1 base; nucleotides not matched to a gene: 7. CDR3 region: CASRRPGQRTDTQYF. Written as DNA, the CDR3 is TGTGCCAGCAGGAGGCCGGGACAGCGCACAGATACGCAGTATTTT.

At least ten counts were recorded for this clonotype. V is TRBV20-1 and J is TRBJ2-5; TRBD2 matches at 12 bases. V dropped 6 bases and J dropped 5; count of bases not matched to a gene: 7. The length of the CDR3 is 14 residues. CDR1 is DFQATT and CDR2 is SNEGSKA in the germline V gene (reference sequence). This chain's CDR3 is CSAATSGSGETQYF. In DNA form, the CDR3 reads TGCAGTGCAGCGACTAGCGGGAGTGGGGAGACCCAGTACTTC.

The sample holds many counts of this clonotype. The rearrangement joins TRBV13 to TRBJ2-5; D might be TRBD1 or TRBD2, each matching 6 bases. Germline V gene sequence: CDR1 PRHDT, CDR2 FYEKMQ (reference sequence). The germline V and J ends were trimmed by 8 bases and 0 bases, with 10 bases remaining between them. The CDR3 runs to 13 residues. CDR3 sequence: CASRRGDQETQYF. As DNA, the CDR3 is TGTGCCAGCCGTAGGGGGGACCAAGAGACCCAGTACTTC.

The chain uses TRBV24-1 and TRBJ2-2, with TRBD2 matching over 10 bases. Per the germline V gene, CDR1 is KGHDR and CDR2 is SFDVKD. The CDR3 has 18 residues. Trimming cost V 5 bases and J 0 bases; bases outside gene matches: 8. CDR3: CATSGVASGSSNTGELFF. The CDR3 region has the DNA TGTGCCACCAGTGGCGTCGCTAGCGGGAGCTCGAACACCGGGGAGCTGTTTTTT.

This clonotype was picked up a small number of times. V gene TRBV15 combines with J gene TRBJ2-2; TRBD2 matches at 11 bases. The ends lost 1 base at V and 1 base at J; junction bases unmatched: 2. There are 17 residues in the CDR3. Germline lookup yields CDR1 LNHNV and CDR2 YYDKDF (reference sequence). CDR3 protein: CATSRGGLAVNTGELFF. CDR3 nucleotide sequence: TGTGCCACCAGCAGAGGGGGACTAGCGGTGAACACCGGGGAGCTGTTTTTT.

This clonotype was counted between two and nine times. V is TRBV6-2 or TRBV6-3 and J is TRBJ2-5; no clear D gene. CDR3 length: 11 amino acids. The germline gives CDR1 MNHEY, CDR2 SVGEGT. V dropped 1 base and J dropped 5 bases, with 2 bases sitting between them. CDR3 in amino acids: CASSYYETQYF. Here the CDR3 DNA reads TGTGCCAGCAGTTACTACGAGACCCAGTACTTC.

The chain joins TRBV7-9 to TRBJ1-5, with 7 bases matching TRBD1. With V trimmed by 7 bases and J by 5 bases, 2 bases remained unmatched. There are 12 residues in the CDR3. The V gene's germline CDR1 is SEHNR and CDR2 FQNEAQ (reference sequence). CDR3 coding DNA: TGTGCCAGCACTACAGGGGATCAGCCCCAGCATTTT. The encoded protein is CASTTGDQPQHF.

There are a few counts of this clonotype. V usage is TRBV20-1 and J usage is TRBJ1-1; TRBD1 matches 9 bases. CDR1 DFQATT and CDR2 SNEGSKA come from the germline V gene (reference sequence). The CDR3 has 15 amino acids. J was trimmed by 4 bases and V by 6 bases; bases with no gene match: 12. The CDR3 reads CSASPGQGLGTEAFF. CDR3 DNA sequence: TGCAGTGCCTCCCCGGGACAGGGTTTGGGCACTGAAGCTTTCTTT.